Listed below are T cell receptor beta chains from one sample, sequenced in a study of cytomegalovirus exposure and HLA in healthy donors. Measured with immunoSEQ multiplex PCR; TCRdb has only the in-frame clones, and not every one. The sample lists around 130,000 clones, 85% to 90% seen once, with under 7% in the top ten. The sample taken for sequencing was PBMCs. The receptors were sampled from a woman aged 30 to 39 in good health and CMV-seropositive. Both conserved end residues are part of each CDR3.

cdr3_aa,j_call,v_call
CASRWGVLHF,TRBJ1-6,TRBV2
CAWSGTGYPSYEQYF,TRBJ2-7,TRBV30
CASRRGGTDTQYF,TRBJ2-3,TRBV6-5
CASHTPRGRTEAFF,TRBJ1-1,TRBV2
CAISGTSGGGDTQYF,TRBJ2-3,TRBV10-3
CASSLGMGGDQPQHF,TRBJ1-5,TRBV5-1
CASSPSTGSYEQYF,TRBJ2-7,TRBV18
CASSFQRNYNEQFF,TRBJ2-1,TRBV13
CASSSPGRQNYEQYF,TRBJ2-7,TRBV27
CSVVAGSSTDTQYF,TRBJ2-3,TRBV29-1
CASSPWTSGHNEQFF,TRBJ2-1,TRBV7-9
CASRAQGLSTEAFF,TRBJ1-1,TRBV2
CASSLQGDKLFF,TRBJ1-4,TRBV5-4
CASSWSDDTEAFF,TRBJ1-1,TRBV6-6
CASRTSGGAKEFF,TRBJ2-1,TRBV6-1
CASSLSSGRGPNTIYF,TRBJ1-3,TRBV28
CASSPLRGGYTF,TRBJ1-2,TRBV18
CASSLPGGGGNTEAFF,TRBJ1-1,TRBV14
CSAVTGYEQYF,TRBJ2-7,TRBV20-1
CASSQGQGIDYGYTF,TRBJ1-2,TRBV7-9
CASSLGGGGASTDTQYF,TRBJ2-3,TRBV7-8
CASSIGPLGAYEQYF,TRBJ2-7,TRBV19
CASSFREMVDTQYF,TRBJ2-3,TRBV5-4
CASTTGQGTDTQYF,TRBJ2-3,TRBV5-1
CASSLGGSSYEQYF,TRBJ2-7,TRBV5-1
CASSPPQREKVSYEQYF,TRBJ2-7,TRBV18
CALTPLSGQYLNGYTF,TRBJ1-2,TRBV30
CASSSTYKGAEAFF,TRBJ1-1,TRBV5-1
CASSRGNEQYF,TRBJ2-7,TRBV2
CASSSQNTEAFF,TRBJ1-1,TRBV7-9
CSVGAGRPDTQYF,TRBJ2-3,TRBV29-1
CASSQDPAGNYGYTF,TRBJ1-2,TRBV4-2
CASSPTFGQPNYGYTF,TRBJ1-2,TRBV27
CASSSIANEQFF,TRBJ2-1,TRBV7-2
CASGAVSMNTEAFF,TRBJ1-1,TRBV6-5
CASRLAGKETQYF,TRBJ2-5,TRBV6-5
CASLSLERPTDTQYF,TRBJ2-3,TRBV5-4
CASRAGNEKLFF,TRBJ1-4,TRBV19
CASQEGGDTQYF,TRBJ2-3,TRBV2
CATGQGATNEKLFF,TRBJ1-4,TRBV2
CASTGAVGNTEAFF,TRBJ1-1,TRBV2
CATSRERGQPQHF,TRBJ1-5,TRBV15
CAWSLGGTTEAFF,TRBJ1-1,TRBV30
CASSHTGTQYF,TRBJ2-5,TRBV4-1
CASRVGRGAGGYTF,TRBJ1-2,TRBV28
CASSPLAGTDTQYF,TRBJ2-3,TRBV28
CASSPQGNYGYTF,TRBJ1-2,TRBV11-2
CASSLDPGTGVNEQYF,TRBJ2-7,TRBV5-1
CASSVVGGNEKLFF,TRBJ1-4,TRBV9
CASSYPQRGTYEQYF,TRBJ2-7,TRBV6-6
CASKRGGNYEQYF,TRBJ2-7,TRBV5-1
CASSSDRASYEQYF,TRBJ2-7,TRBV2
CASSEQPNYGYTF,TRBJ1-2,TRBV6-4